This is a list of T cell receptor beta chains from one sample in a study of identical twins. TCRdb reprocessed the 5' RACE reads with MiXCR, giving one entry per CDR3 protein. The sample holds roughly 720,000 distinct CDR3 sequences, 18% seen once. This sample also belongs to another study, concerning T cells expressing NK-cell markers.

Specimen: PBMCs. These receptors were obtained from a woman aged 18-29 years in good health. Each CDR3 is given with its conserved first and last residue. A D gene is named only where the DNA matches it firmly. The size entry is marked missing in some rows and otherwise reads once, few, many or a size class.

NA	NA	TRBV20-1	TRBJ2-7	TGCAGTGCAGAGTCAGGGAGCGGCTACGAGCAGTACTTC	CSAESGSGYEQYF
few	NA	TRBV12-3/TRBV12-4	TRBJ2-7	TGTGCCAGCAGTCAGACTTCGATTTCGCCCTACGAGCAGTACTTC	CASSQTSISPYEQYF
many	NA	TRBV9	TRBJ2-1	TGTGCCAGCAGCGCCTCCCGAGAGCAGTTCTTC	CASSASREQFF
NA	TRBD2	TRBV6-2/TRBV6-3	TRBJ2-1	TGTGCCAGCCGCATGGGCGGGAGGGCCTTCGGCAATGAGCAGTTCTTC	CASRMGGRAFGNEQFF
many	TRBD1	TRBV10-1	TRBJ2-3	TGCGCCAGCAGTGGAGGGGGCGCAGATACGCAGTATTTT	CASSGGGADTQYF
few	NA	TRBV12-3/TRBV12-4	TRBJ1-2	TGTGCCAGCCGGAGAGGGACACAAGTTAACTATGGCTACACCTTC	CASRRGTQVNYGYTF
NA	TRBD1	TRBV29-1	TRBJ2-7	TGCAGCGTCTACGGGACAGGGGCCTACGAGCAGTACTTC	CSVYGTGAYEQYF
few	NA	TRBV29-1	TRBJ1-1	TGCAGCGTTGTACAGCACCTGAACACTGAAGCTTTCTTT	CSVVQHLNTEAFF
NA	NA	TRBV11-2	TRBJ2-7	TGTGCCAGCAGCTTACACTCCACTAGGTCCTACGAGCAGTACTTC	CASSLHSTRSYEQYF
NA	NA	TRBV12-3/TRBV12-4	TRBJ2-2	TGTGCCAGCAGTTTAATCCCCGGGGGGAACACCGGGGAGCTGTTTTTT	CASSLIPGGNTGELFF
few	TRBD1	TRBV29-1	TRBJ1-1	TGCAGCGTTGAGAACAGGGGGCTTGAAGCTTTCTTT	CSVENRGLEAFF
NA	TRBD1	TRBV5-1	TRBJ2-7	TGCGCCAGTAAATCCGGGACAGACTCCTACGAGCAGTACTTC	CASKSGTDSYEQYF
few	NA	TRBV12-3/TRBV12-4	TRBJ2-4	TGTGCCAGCAGTCCTTCCAGGGGGGAAGCCAAAAACATTCAGTACTTC	CASSPSRGEAKNIQYF
many	NA	TRBV7-2	TRBJ1-1	TGTGCCAGCAGCTTACAGGCGGGGAACACTGAAGCTTTCTTT	CASSLQAGNTEAFF
NA	NA	TRBV11-2	TRBJ1-1	TGTGCCAGCAGCTTATTTGGGGGCCAAGCTTTCTTT	CASSLFGGQAFF
many	NA	TRBV20-1	TRBJ2-1	TGCAGTGCTAGGGCCCTAAAGGGTTATGAGCAGTTCTTC	CSARALKGYEQFF
few	TRBD1	TRBV7-6	TRBJ2-1	TGTGCCAGCAGTCTAAACCCGGGACAGGGATTTGAGCAGTTCTTC	CASSLNPGQGFEQFF
NA	TRBD2	TRBV6-5	TRBJ2-1	TGTGCCAGCAGTTACGCGTGGGGGGGCTCCTACAATGAGCAGTTCTTC	CASSYAWGGSYNEQFF
few	NA	TRBV6-6	TRBJ2-1	TGTGCCAGCTCTCCCGGGGCAGTTTGGAATGAGCAGTTCTTC	CASSPGAVWNEQFF
NA	NA	TRBV11-3	TRBJ2-7	TGTGCCAGCAGCCTGCCGGACGGGAACTACGAGCAGTACTTC	CASSLPDGNYEQYF
NA	TRBD1	TRBV5-1	TRBJ2-4	TGCGCCAGCAGCTTGGCGGACAGGAACATTCAGTACTTC	CASSLADRNIQYF
NA	NA	TRBV10-1	TRBJ2-3	TGCGCCAGCAGGCGATCCACCACAGATACGCAGTATTTT	CASRRSTTDTQYF
NA	NA	TRBV20-1	TRBJ2-6	TGCAGTGCTAGCCCGCGTTCCGGGGCCGGGGCCAACGTCCTGACTTTC	CSASPRSGAGANVLTF
few	NA	TRBV5-5	TRBJ2-1	TGTGCCAGCAGCTTGGATCCGGACGGATACTACAATGAGCAGTTCTTC	CASSLDPDGYYNEQFF
few	TRBD2	TRBV20-1	TRBJ2-1	TGCAGTGCTAGAATCGGACTAGCGGGTGAGCAGTTCTTC	CSARIGLAGEQFF
few	NA	TRBV7-2	TRBJ2-2	TGTGCCAGCATCTTTACCGGGGCCGGGGAGCTGTTTTTT	CASIFTGAGELFF
NA	NA	TRBV10-3	TRBJ2-5	TGTGCCATCAGAGACAGTACCCAAGAGACCCAGTACTTC	CAIRDSTQETQYF
NA	NA	TRBV29-1	TRBJ2-7	TGCAGCGTTGGGACGGGGAACTACGAGCAGTACTTC	CSVGTGNYEQYF
few	NA	TRBV6-2/TRBV6-3	TRBJ1-2	TGTGCCAGCAGTCCACAGGGTCTCGTCTCTGGCTACACCTTC	CASSPQGLVSGYTF
few	TRBD2	TRBV12-3/TRBV12-4	TRBJ2-3	TGTGCCAGCAGTATAAGACTAGCGGGGCTCACAGATACGCAGTATTTT	CASSIRLAGLTDTQYF
NA	NA	TRBV11-2	TRBJ1-4	TGTGCCAGCAGCCCGTGGGACGGAAATGAAAAACTGTTTTTT	CASSPWDGNEKLFF
many	NA	TRBV12-3/TRBV12-4	TRBJ2-7	TGTGCCAGCAGTTTAGCACCGGCCTACGAGCAGTACTTC	CASSLAPAYEQYF
NA	NA	TRBV5-1	TRBJ2-7	TGCGCCAGCAGCTTGGTTTCGGGGAGGACCTACGAGCAGTACTTC	CASSLVSGRTYEQYF
many	TRBD2	TRBV4-3	TRBJ2-3	TGCGCCAGCAGCCCAAGGGCGGGAGGGGCAGATACGCAGTATTTT	CASSPRAGGADTQYF
NA	NA	TRBV20-1	TRBJ2-1	TGCAGTGCCAGGACCGGGGGTTCCTACAATGAGCAGTTCTTC	CSARTGGSYNEQFF
NA	TRBD1	TRBV29-1	TRBJ1-2	TGCAGCGTTGCCGGGACAGGCTATGGCTACACCTTC	CSVAGTGYGYTF
NA	TRBD2	TRBV12-3/TRBV12-4	TRBJ2-5	TGTGCCAGCAGTTCCCCGACTAGCGGTCAAGAGACCCAGTACTTC	CASSSPTSGQETQYF
NA	NA	TRBV30	TRBJ2-7	TGTGCCTGGAGTGTAGACCGCAACTACGAGCAGTACTTC	CAWSVDRNYEQYF
many	NA	TRBV6-1	TRBJ2-3	TGTGCCAGCAGCCGTGAGCGGAGAGTCACAGATACGCAGTATTTT	CASSRERRVTDTQYF
many	NA	TRBV5-1	TRBJ1-4	TGCGCCAGTTGCCCCTCTAGTGATGAAAAACTGTTTTTT	CASCPSSDEKLFF
NA	TRBD2	TRBV12-3/TRBV12-4	TRBJ2-7	TGTGCCAGCAGTTTGCGGGTAGCGGGAGGCCCCGGGCAGTACTTC	CASSLRVAGGPGQYF
few	NA	TRBV5-1	TRBJ2-7	TGCGCCAGCAGCTTGGCTAGGACAACAACGGGCGAGCAGTACTTC	CASSLARTTTGEQYF
NA	TRBD2	TRBV12-3/TRBV12-4	TRBJ2-7	TGTGCCAGCAGTTTCGGTGGGGGGGTCAACGAGCAGTACTTC	CASSFGGGVNEQYF
once	NA	TRBV7-8	TRBJ2-1	TGTGCCAGCAGGGACCGGGGGGCGAGCTCCTACAATGAGCAGTTCTTC	CASRDRGASSYNEQFF
few	NA	TRBV5-1	TRBJ2-7	TGCGCCAGCAGACCACAGGGGAGGACCTACGAGCAGTACTTC	CASRPQGRTYEQYF
few	TRBD1	TRBV6-2/TRBV6-3	TRBJ2-2	TGTGCCAGCAGTTACTCGACGGAGGGGCAGGGGGCTATGGCCCGACGGGGGGAGCTGTTTTTT	CASSYSTEGQGAMARRGELFF
few	NA	TRBV29-1	TRBJ2-7	TGCAGCGTTGCCAGAAATTTCAGGGGTTACGAGCAGTACTTC	CSVARNFRGYEQYF
few	TRBD1	TRBV11-1	TRBJ2-1	TGTGCCAGCAGCTTTGAAATAAGGGCAGGGGGCTCCCCTGACAATGAGCAGTTCTTC	CASSFEIRAGGSPDNEQFF